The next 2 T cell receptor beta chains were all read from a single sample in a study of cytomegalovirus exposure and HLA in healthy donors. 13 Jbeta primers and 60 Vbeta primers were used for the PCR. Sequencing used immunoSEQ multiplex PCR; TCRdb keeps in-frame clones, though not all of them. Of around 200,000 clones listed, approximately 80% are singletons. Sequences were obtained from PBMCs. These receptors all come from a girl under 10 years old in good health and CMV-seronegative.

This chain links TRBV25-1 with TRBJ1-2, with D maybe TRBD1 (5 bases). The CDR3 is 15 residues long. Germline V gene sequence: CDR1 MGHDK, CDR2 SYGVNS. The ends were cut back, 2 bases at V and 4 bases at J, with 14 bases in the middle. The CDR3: CASSEGWGVPYGYTF. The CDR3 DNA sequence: TGTGCCAGCAGTGAAGGGTGGGGGGTACCCTATGGCTACACCTTC.

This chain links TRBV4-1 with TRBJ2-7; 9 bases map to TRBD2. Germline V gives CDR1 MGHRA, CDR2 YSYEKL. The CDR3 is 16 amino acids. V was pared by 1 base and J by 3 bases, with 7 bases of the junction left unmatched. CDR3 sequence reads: CASSQGRASGNYEQYF. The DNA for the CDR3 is TGCGCCAGCAGCCAAGGGCGGGCTAGCGGGAACTACGAGCAGTACTTC.